This is a list of T cell receptor beta chains from one sample in a study of human T cells and chemical hapten exposure. Each CDR3 protein gets one entry after TCRdb re-called the RACE reads with MiXCR. The sample consists of 180,000 or so distinct CDR3 sequences, around 13% of them appearing once. The sequencing used whole blood, collected in connection with sensitization to the hapten diphenylcyclopropenone (DPC). Receptors were obtained from a woman aged 30 to 39 with alopecia areata. Some clones in this sample may be carry-over from other donors' samples. CDR3s include the opening cysteine and the closing phenylalanine or tryptophan. D genes are given only for firm matches. Part of the rows lack a size; the others show once, few, many or a class for expanded clones.

D gene,J gene,V gene,clone size,CDR3 protein,CDR3 DNA
TRBD1,TRBJ1-1,TRBV10-2,few,CASSESRGLGNTEAFF,TGCGCCAGCAGTGAATCAAGGGGGCTTGGTAACACTGAAGCTTTCTTT
TRBD2,TRBJ2-7,TRBV27,few,CASSWERGPYEQYF,TGTGCCAGCAGTTGGGAGCGGGGCCCCTACGAGCAGTACTTC
.,TRBJ1-2,TRBV28,.,CASSLRQDQNTF,TGTGCCAGCAGTTTACGACAGGACCAAAACACCTTC
TRBD1,TRBJ2-7,TRBV28,.,CASRTGGFGEQYF,TGTGCCAGCAGAACAGGGGGTTTTGGCGAGCAGTACTTC
.,TRBJ1-1,TRBV6-2/TRBV6-3,.,CASSFRQATTEAFF,TGTGCCAGCAGTTTTCGACAGGCAACCACTGAAGCTTTCTTT
.,TRBJ2-7,TRBV28,few,CASSFVLAPHEQYF,TGTGCCAGCAGTTTTGTACTAGCCCCGCACGAGCAGTACTTC
TRBD1,TRBJ2-3,TRBV12-3/TRBV12-4,few,CASSIQGSTDTQYF,TGTGCCAGCAGTATACAGGGGAGCACAGATACGCAGTATTTT
.,TRBJ2-1,TRBV5-6,.,CASMLHNEQFF,TGTGCCAGCATGCTTCACAATGAGCAGTTCTTC
TRBD2,TRBJ2-3,TRBV29-1,few,CSVDGTSGSGGTDTQYF,TGCAGCGTTGATGGGACTAGCGGGAGTGGAGGCACAGATACGCAGTATTTT
.,TRBJ1-2,TRBV5-4,few,CASNDKKDGYYGYTF,TGTGCCAGCAACGACAAAAAAGACGGATACTATGGCTACACCTTC
.,TRBJ2-7,TRBV20-1,few,CSAYAPGRMVIGEQYF,TGCAGTGCTTATGCCCCGGGACGCATGGTCATCGGCGAGCAGTACTTC
TRBD1,TRBJ1-2,TRBV12-3/TRBV12-4,few,CASSPSPGQGYNYGYTF,TGTGCCAGCAGCCCCTCACCGGGACAGGGATATAACTATGGCTACACCTTC
.,TRBJ2-6,TRBV7-6,.,CASSWTQTGANVLTF,TGTGCCAGCAGCTGGACACAAACTGGGGCCAACGTCCTGACTTTC
.,TRBJ2-5,TRBV30,many,CAWSPLGETQYF,TGTGCCTGGAGTCCGCTCGGGGAGACCCAGTACTTC
TRBD2,TRBJ2-5,TRBV7-3,few,CASSLGEGETQYF,TGTGCCAGCAGCTTAGGGGAGGGCGAGACCCAGTACTTC
.,TRBJ2-3,TRBV5-4,.,CASSPGPKPDTQYF,TGTGCCAGCAGCCCAGGACCAAAACCAGATACGCAGTATTTT
.,TRBJ1-4,TRBV7-9,few,CASSFTGNEKLFF,TGTGCCAGCAGCTTTACAGGGAATGAAAAACTGTTTTTT
TRBD1,TRBJ2-5,TRBV18,many,CASSPRTGAAETQYF,TGTGCCAGCTCACCAAGAACAGGGGCCGCGGAGACCCAGTACTTC
TRBD1,TRBJ2-7,TRBV29-1,.,CSVRGTGSSYEQYF,TGCAGCGTCAGGGGGACAGGGTCCTCCTACGAGCAGTACTTC
TRBD2,TRBJ2-3,TRBV29-1,once,CSVSTSGGGDTQYF,TGCAGCGTCTCGACTAGCGGGGGGGGTGATACGCAGTATTTT
.,TRBJ2-7,TRBV28,few,CASSPALRGKSSYEQYF,TGTGCCAGCAGCCCTGCATTGCGGGGAAAAAGCTCGTACGAGCAGTACTTC
TRBD2,TRBJ2-1,TRBV5-5,many,CASSRTSGRNSEQFF,TGTGCCAGCAGCAGGACTAGCGGGAGGAATTCCGAGCAGTTCTTC
.,TRBJ2-7,TRBV6-2/TRBV6-3,few,CASSRNLGEQYF,TGTGCCAGCAGTCGCAACCTGGGGGAGCAGTACTTC
TRBD2,TRBJ2-7,TRBV18,.,CASSPRLAGGGKTYEQYF,TGTGCCAGCTCACCAAGACTAGCGGGAGGAGGGAAAACCTACGAGCAGTACTTC
.,TRBJ1-1,TRBV7-9,few,CASRPWSENTEAFF,TGTGCCAGCAGACCCTGGTCTGAGAACACTGAAGCTTTCTTT
.,TRBJ1-5,TRBV15,few,CATSVGPGANQPQHF,TGTGCCACCAGCGTCGGTCCGGGGGCAAATCAGCCCCAGCATTTT
.,TRBJ2-2,TRBV6-1,.,CASSEDISLNTGELFF,TGTGCCAGCAGTGAAGACATCTCCTTGAACACCGGGGAGCTGTTTTTT
TRBD1,TRBJ1-1,TRBV5-5,many,CASSIQGSRNTEAFF,TGTGCCAGCAGCATACAGGGGTCCCGGAACACTGAAGCTTTCTTT
.,TRBJ2-1,TRBV6-2/TRBV6-3,few,CASSPPSAGEQFF,TGTGCCAGCAGTCCCCCTTCGGCGGGTGAGCAGTTCTTC
.,TRBJ1-1,TRBV7-2,many,CASSAYLRETEAFF,TGTGCCAGCAGCGCCTACCTCAGGGAGACTGAAGCTTTCTTT
.,TRBJ1-6,TRBV9,many,CASSVGSPLSPLHF,TGTGCCAGCAGCGTAGGCTCCCCGCTTTCACCCCTCCACTTT
.,TRBJ1-1,TRBV30,.,CAWSVQGYSNTEAFF,TGTGCCTGGAGTGTACAGGGTTATTCGAACACTGAAGCTTTCTTT
.,TRBJ1-5,TRBV6-1,many,CASMAGGLLNSNQPQHF,TGTGCCAGCATGGCGGGGGGACTTCTCAATAGCAATCAGCCCCAGCATTTT
.,TRBJ2-5,TRBV24-1,few,CATSDPEETQYF,TGTGCCACCAGTGATCCCGAAGAGACCCAGTACTTC
.,TRBJ2-3,TRBV7-9,.,CASSLDKPWDTQYF,TGTGCCAGCAGCCTGGACAAGCCGTGGGATACGCAGTATTTT
.,TRBJ1-2,TRBV28,.,CASSLEGFGGYTF,TGTGCCAGCAGTTTAGAGGGTTTTGGTGGCTACACCTTC
.,TRBJ2-3,TRBV11-2,.,CASSLEETDTQYF,TGTGCCAGCAGCTTAGAGGAGACAGATACGCAGTATTTT
TRBD2,TRBJ2-7,TRBV6-6,few,CASSYSLSGRYPEQYF,TGTGCCAGCAGTTACTCGCTAAGCGGGAGGTATCCCGAGCAGTACTTC
TRBD1,TRBJ2-7,TRBV7-2,many,CASSLGWTGREQYF,TGTGCCAGCAGCTTAGGATGGACAGGAAGGGAGCAGTACTTC
.,TRBJ2-5,TRBV7-6,few,CASSLAGYETQYF,TGTGCCAGCAGCTTAGCTGGGTATGAGACCCAGTACTTC
.,TRBJ1-5,TRBV6-1,few,CASKGPAWGPQHF,TGTGCCAGCAAAGGGCCCGCGTGGGGGCCCCAGCATTTT
.,TRBJ1-5,TRBV19,.,CASTGTGRGNQPQHF,TGTGCCAGTACGGGGACCGGGAGAGGCAATCAGCCCCAGCATTTT
.,TRBJ1-6,TRBV7-2,many,CASRPGTNSSPLHF,TGTGCCAGCAGGCCCGGGACAAATTCTTCACCCCTCCACTTT
TRBD1,TRBJ2-7,TRBV10-3,few,CAISDFRDSAYEQYF,TGTGCCATCAGTGATTTTAGGGACAGTGCCTACGAGCAGTACTTC
.,TRBJ2-2,TRBV10-3,.,CAISEFGRGRRELFF,TGTGCCATCAGCGAGTTTGGAAGGGGCCGACGAGAGCTGTTTTTT
TRBD2,TRBJ2-3,TRBV6-2/TRBV6-3,once,CASSYAGGYTDTQYF,TGTGCCAGCAGTTACGCGGGGGGGTACACAGATACGCAGTATTTT
.,TRBJ2-7,TRBV5-8,.,CASSFQGLSREQYF,TGTGCCAGCAGCTTCCAGGGGCTATCGAGAGAGCAGTACTTC
.,TRBJ1-5,TRBV3-1,once,CASSQAGSGPQHF,TGTGCCAGCAGCCAGGCAGGGAGCGGGCCCCAGCATTTT
.,TRBJ2-7,TRBV20-1,few,CSAREPKGGGYEQYF,TGCAGTGCTAGAGAACCGAAAGGGGGGGGCTACGAGCAGTACTTC
.,TRBJ2-2,TRBV6-2/TRBV6-3,many,CASRTDGELFF,TGTGCCAGCAGAACAGACGGGGAGCTGTTTTTT